This TCR beta chain was retrieved from a study of CD4+ T cells in melanoma. A word on this clone: Its antigen is undetermined.

Sequencing used immunoSEQ multiplex PCR; TCRdb keeps in-frame clones, though not all of them. The data contain roughly 10,000 clones, 66% of them singletons. Whole-study results and caveats: CD8+ T cell, macrophage and B cell function reportedly correlated with neoantigen-specific CD4+ T cells. Diverse differentiation states were reported for melanoma neoantigen-specific CD4+ T cells.

The CDR3 runs 14 residues. Trimming pared 4 bases from V and 1 base from J, leaving 14 bases between. Germline loops: CDR1 GTSNPN, CDR2 SVGIG (reference sequence). The chain couples TRBV30 to TRBJ2-7; no firm D call. Specimen: cells from a culture (not recorded whether cultured in vitro). The receptor was derived from a human donor with melanoma. The CDR3 here is CAWNRNIDSYEQYF. The CDR3 DNA reads as TGTGCCTGGAACCGTAATATCGATTCCTACGAGCAGTACTTC.